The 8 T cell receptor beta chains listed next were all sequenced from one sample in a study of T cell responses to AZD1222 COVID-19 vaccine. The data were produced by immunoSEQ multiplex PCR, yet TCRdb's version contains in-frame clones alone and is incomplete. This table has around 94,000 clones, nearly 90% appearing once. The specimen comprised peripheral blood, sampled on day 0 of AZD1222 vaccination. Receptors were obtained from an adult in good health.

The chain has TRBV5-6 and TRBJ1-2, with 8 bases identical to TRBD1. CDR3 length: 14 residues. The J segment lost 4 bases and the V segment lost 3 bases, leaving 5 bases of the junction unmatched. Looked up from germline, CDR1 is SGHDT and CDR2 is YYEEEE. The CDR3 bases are TGTGCCAGCAGCTACTTCGGACAGGGCTATGGCTACACCTTC. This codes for CASSYFGQGYGYTF.

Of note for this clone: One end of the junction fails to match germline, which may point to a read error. CDR3 nucleotides: TGTGCCAGAAGCTCAGGACGGTCTGGGGTGAACATTGAAGCTTTCTTT. It encodes CARSSGRSGVNIEAFF. The rearrangement links TRBV5-3 to TRBJ1-1; D call uncertain. TRBV5-3 is filed as an ORF, its function uncertain. This CDR3 region has 16 residues.

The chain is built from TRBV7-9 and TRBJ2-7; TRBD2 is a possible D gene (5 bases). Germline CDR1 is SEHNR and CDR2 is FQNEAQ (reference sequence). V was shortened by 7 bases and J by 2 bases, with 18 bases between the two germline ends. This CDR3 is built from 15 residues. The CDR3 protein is CASNPPGTGPYEQYF. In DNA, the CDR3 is TGTGCCAGCAACCCCCCGGGAACCGGGCCCTACGAGCAGTACTTC.

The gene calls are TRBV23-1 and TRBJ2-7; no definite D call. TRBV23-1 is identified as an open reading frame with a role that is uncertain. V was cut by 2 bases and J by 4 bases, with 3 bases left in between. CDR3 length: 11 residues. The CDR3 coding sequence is TGCGCCAGCAGTCAAGAATACGAGCAGTACTTC. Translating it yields CASSQEYEQYF.

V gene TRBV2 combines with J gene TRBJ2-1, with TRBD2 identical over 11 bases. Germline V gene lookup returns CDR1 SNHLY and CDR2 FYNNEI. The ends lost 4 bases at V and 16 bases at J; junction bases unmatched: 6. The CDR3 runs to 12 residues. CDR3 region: CASSGTSGSYFF. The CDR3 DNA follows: TGTGCCAGCAGTGGGACTAGCGGGTCCTATTTCTTC.

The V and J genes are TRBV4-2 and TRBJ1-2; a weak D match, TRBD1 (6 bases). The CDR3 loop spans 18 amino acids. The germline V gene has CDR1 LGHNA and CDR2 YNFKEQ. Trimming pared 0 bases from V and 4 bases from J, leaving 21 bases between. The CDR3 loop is CASSQDLLPGAGSYGYTF. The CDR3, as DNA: TGTGCCAGCAGCCAAGATCTCTTACCGGGGGCGGGCTCCTATGGCTACACCTTC.

In nucleotides, the CDR3 is TGTGCCAGTAGTATGGGATTACAAGAGACCCAGTACTTC. This sequence encodes CASSMGLQETQYF. The chain joins TRBV19 to TRBJ2-5; D gene unclear. The V and J ends lost 3 bases and 2 bases respectively, with 7 bases between them. CDR1 and CDR2 from the germline V gene are LNHDA and SQIVND (reference sequence). The CDR3 length is 13 residues. The full variable domain, rest sourced from reference TRBV19 and TRBJ2-5, is DGGITQSPKYLFRKEGQNVTLSCEQNLNHDAMYWYRQDPGQGLRLIYYSQIVNDFQKGDIAEGYSVSREKKESFPLTVTSAQKNPTAFYLCASSMGLQETQYFGPGTRLLVL.

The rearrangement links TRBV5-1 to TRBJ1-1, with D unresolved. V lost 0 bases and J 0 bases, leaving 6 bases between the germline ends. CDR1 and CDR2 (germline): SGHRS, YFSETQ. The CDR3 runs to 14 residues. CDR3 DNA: TGCGCCAGCAGCTTGGATTCCCTGAACACTGAAGCTTTCTTT. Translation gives CASSLDSLNTEAFF.